This is a list of T cell receptor beta chains from one sample in a study of monozygotic twins with inflammatory bowel disease. TCRdb re-called the 5' RACE reads and gives one entry per CDR3 protein, without DNA. The specimen's table records roughly 170,000 distinct CDR3 sequences. The material sequenced was blood. These receptors came from a human donor with ulcerative colitis or Crohn's disease, or a healthy co-twin of an affected twin (not recorded which). The CDR3 runs from the conserved cysteine through the conserved F or W.

TRBV29-1	TRBJ1-2	CSVEGTFGYTF
TRBV6-2/TRBV6-3	TRBJ2-5	CASRGTVETQYF
TRBV20-1	TRBJ2-7	CSARGERVHLYEQYF
TRBV27	TRBJ2-7	CASSERMGEQYF
TRBV12-3/TRBV12-4	TRBJ2-7	CASSFGGRGRF
TRBV7-9	TRBJ2-7	CASSPNKNEQYF
TRBV7-2	TRBJ2-7	CASSLAVLAGGHINEQYF
TRBV5-6	TRBJ1-1	CASSLGGPEMNTEAFF
TRBV20-1	TRBJ2-3	CSAVDHTDTQYF
TRBV5-1	TRBJ2-7	CASSSSGLSYEQYF
TRBV29-1	TRBJ2-7	CSVLKGDSYEQYF
TRBV7-9	TRBJ2-3	CASSTWTSGRGDTQYF
TRBV25-1	TRBJ1-4	CASSESGTGANEKLFF
TRBV14	TRBJ2-2	CASSPWTTNTGELFF
TRBV2	TRBJ2-5	CASVTSGIQETQYF
TRBV27	TRBJ2-2	CASTRRQRARGELFF
TRBV3-1	TRBJ2-3	CASSQAKWYNTQYF
TRBV2	TRBJ2-1	CASSAGLEGSNEQFF
TRBV5-1	TRBJ1-4	CASSLTGTDNEKLFF
TRBV7-9	TRBJ1-1	CASSLGAVTEAFF
TRBV18	TRBJ2-7	CASSPRSGEGEQYF
TRBV5-1	TRBJ1-6	CASSREGQNSPLHF
TRBV5-1	TRBJ2-6	CASSFGELGANVLTF
TRBV5-1	TRBJ2-5	CASSLQETQYF